The 22 T cell receptor beta chains below were found in one sample sequenced in a study of human T cells and chemical hapten exposure. Time point reported: patch test 2, 6 weeks after DPC sensitization. Treatment indicated: therapeutic diphenylcyclopropenone sensitization with weekly scalp DPC. TCRdb re-called the RACE reads through MiXCR, storing one row per CDR3 protein. The sample records nearly 85,000 distinct CDR3 sequences, 11% being singletons. The sample in question was whole blood, obtained in connection with sensitization to the hapten diphenylcyclopropenone (DPC). Every receptor here comes from a man between 18 and 29 years old with alopecia areata. Some clones in this sample may be carry-over from other donors' samples.

The chain combines TRBV20-1 with TRBJ2-5; TRBD1 agrees at 9 bases. The CDR3 is 15 residues long. Unmatched junction bases numbered 7, after V lost 1 base and J lost 4 bases. Germline CDR1 reads DFQATT; CDR2 reads SNEGSKA (reference sequence). CDR3 in amino acids: CSARARDRASETQYF. In DNA, the CDR3 is TGCAGTGCTAGAGCCCGGGACAGGGCGTCAGAGACCCAGTACTTC.

This clonotype was observed many times. This chain links TRBV6-5 with TRBJ2-7, with a weak D call TRBD2 (6 bases). Looked up from germline, CDR1 is MNHEY and CDR2 is SVGAGI. V lost 6 bases and J lost 4, with 10 bases in between. The length of the CDR3 is 12 residues. The DNA of the CDR3 is TGTGCCAGCAGCGGAGGGATTTACGAGCAGTACTTC. Translating gives CASSGGIYEQYF.

In nucleotides, the CDR3 is TGTGCCAGCAGTTACCTGGGGGATACGCAGTATTTT. This encodes CASSYLGDTQYF. This sequence joins TRBV6-6 and TRBJ2-3; D remains ambiguous. This CDR3 is 12 amino acids long. The germline V gene has CDR1 MNHNY and CDR2 SVGAGI (reference sequence). The V gene lost 2 bases and the J gene lost 6 bases, with 6 bases spanning the gap.

This clonotype has only a few counts. The rearrangement joins TRBV7-6 to TRBJ2-5; 15 bases are shared with TRBD2. The V and J ends lost 4 bases and 3 bases, in that order; junction bases with no gene match: 3. The CDR3 is 16 amino acids. Germline CDR1 and CDR2: SGHVS and FNYEAQ. The CDR3 nucleotides are TGTGCCAGCAGCTCGTGGACTAGCGGGGGGGAAGAGACCCAGTACTTC. Its translation is CASSSWTSGGEETQYF.

This sequence joins TRBV5-1 and TRBJ1-1, with D possibly matching TRBD1 (6 bases). The CDR3 runs 15 residues. From germline, CDR1 is SGHRS and CDR2 YFSETQ. The ends were cut back, 4 bases at V and 0 bases at J, with 13 bases in the middle. The CDR3: CASSRRTDMNTEAFF. The CDR3 DNA is TGCGCCAGCAGCCGACGGACAGATATGAACACTGAAGCTTTCTTT.

This clonotype was picked up many times. This chain connects TRBV7-2 to TRBJ2-3; 9 bases line up with TRBD1. Unmatched junction bases numbered 7, after V lost 6 bases and J lost 3 bases. The CDR3 spans 15 residues. Germline V gene sequence: CDR1 SGHTA, CDR2 FQGNSA. The CDR3 sequence: CASRSPGQGTDTQYF. The CDR3 bases are TGTGCCAGCAGGAGCCCGGGACAGGGAACAGATACGCAGTATTTT. Drawing the rest from reference TRBV7-2 and TRBJ2-3, the complete variable domain is GAGVSQSPSNKVTEKGKDVELRCDPISGHTALYWYRQSLGQGLEFLIYFQGNSAPDKSGLPSDRFSAERTGGSVSTLTIQRTQQEDSAVYLCASRSPGQGTDTQYFGPGTRLTVL.

V and J are TRBV18 and TRBJ2-7; no definite D call. Trimming removed 6 bases at V and 1 base at J, with 13 bases between. There are 14 residues in the CDR3. CDR1 and CDR2 from the germline V gene are KGHSH and LQKENI. The CDR3 loop is CASSRSGRSYEQYF. In DNA, the CDR3 is TGTGCCAGCTCTCGGTCGGGCCGTTCCTACGAGCAGTACTTC.

This clonotype was detected a few times. The chain couples TRBV19 to TRBJ1-6; 8 bases are a match to TRBD1. CDR3 size: 13 residues. Germline V gene data show CDR1 as LNHDA and CDR2 as SQIVND (reference sequence). CDR3 protein: CGTGSSYNSPLHF. In DNA form, the CDR3 reads TGTGGGACAGGGTCCTCCTATAATTCACCCCTCCACTTT. Filled out from reference TRBV19 and TRBJ1-6, the complete variable domain reads DGGITQSPKYLFRKEGQNVTLSCEQNLNHDAMYWYRQDPGQGLRLIYYSQIVNDFQKGDIAEGYSVSREKKESFPLTVTSAQKNPTAFYLCGTGSSYNSPLHFGNGTRLTVT.

The rearrangement joins TRBV28 to TRBJ1-1; D unclear. The CDR3 extends over 14 amino acids. V dropped 3 bases and J dropped 1 base, with 9 bases sitting between them. CDR1 is MDHEN, CDR2 SYDVKM, per germline. The CDR3 is CASSFPGENTEAFF. The CDR3 nucleotides read TGTGCCAGCAGTTTCCCCGGCGAGAACACTGAAGCTTTCTTT.

With regard to this clonotype: Given a much more abundant clone one base away, this may be a read error. CDR3 DNA: TGTGCCAGCGGCTTAGCGGGGGCAAACACCGGGGAGCTGTTTTTT. Translating it yields CASGLAGANTGELFF. The chain is built from TRBV7-3 and TRBJ2-2; 9 bases fit TRBD2. This CDR3 has 15 residues. The germline CDR1 and CDR2 sequences are SGHTA and FQGTGA. Full variable domain (rest looked up from reference TRBV7-3 and TRBJ2-2): GAGVSQTPSNKVTEKGKYVELRCDPISGHTALYWYRQSLGQGPEFLIYFQGTGAADDSGLPNDRFFAVRPEGSVSTLKIQRTERGDSAVYLCASGLAGANTGELFFGEGSRLTVL.

This clonotype was counted many times. The chain has TRBV29-1 and TRBJ2-7; tentative D call: TRBD2 (7 bases). V lost 5 bases and J lost 1, with 12 bases in between. The germline V gene encodes CDR1 SQVTM and CDR2 ANQGSEA. This CDR3 region has 13 residues. For the CDR3, the DNA is TGCAGCGTTTGCGGGGGCGTATCCTACGAGCAGTACTTC. Its translation is CSVCGGVSYEQYF.

Ten or more counts support this clonotype. The chain uses TRBV12-3 or TRBV12-4 and TRBJ2-1; 7 nucleotides agree with TRBD2. The CDR3 sequence is 14 residues long. V shed 3 bases, J shed 7 bases, and the junction held 6 bases outside the gene matches. The DNA for the CDR3 is TGTGCCAGCAGTTTCTTGGGAGGGGAAAATGAGCAGTTCTTC. Its protein is CASSFLGGENEQFF.

Here the CDR3 reads CAIQIRRTGELFF. The CDR3, as DNA: TGTGCCATCCAAATAAGGCGCACCGGGGAGCTGTTTTTT. The chain uses TRBV24-1 and TRBJ2-2; D not resolved. Germline CDR1 reads KGHDR; CDR2 reads SFDVKD. The V and J ends lost 11 bases and 4 bases respectively, with 13 bases between them. The CDR3 is made up of 13 amino acids.

This clonotype was counted many times. The chain has TRBV4-1 and TRBJ2-7; 10 nucleotides line up with TRBD1. The CDR3 spans 15 residues. The trim removed 3 bases at V and 5 bases at J, leaving 7 bases unmatched. CDR1 is MGHRA and CDR2 is YSYEKL in the germline V gene. The CDR3 bases are TGCGCCAGCAGCCAGACCGGGACAGGGGCCCACGAGCAGTACTTC. Encoded protein: CASSQTGTGAHEQYF.

This clonotype was observed a handful of times. The chain joins TRBV12-5 to TRBJ2-7; D unresolved. V gave up 4 bases and J gave up 3 bases, with 16 bases separating them. The CDR3 extends over 15 amino acids. Germline CDR1 and CDR2: LGHNT and FRNRAP. CDR3 DNA sequence: TGTGCTAGTGGTTCCCTTGAGAAGGCGGACTACGAGCAGTACGTC. Translation: CASGSLEKADYEQYV.

This clonotype was picked up a small number of times. CDR3 in amino acids: CASSYSTVNTEAFF. CDR3 nucleotides: TGTGCCAGCAGTTACTCCACAGTGAACACTGAAGCTTTCTTT. The rearrangement joins TRBV6-2 or TRBV6-3 to TRBJ1-1; D not resolved. The V gene lost 0 bases and the J gene lost 0 bases, with 5 bases spanning the gap. The CDR3 is made up of 14 amino acids. The germline CDR1 and CDR2 sequences are MNHEY and SVGEGT.

This chain joins TRBV11-2 and TRBJ1-2, with unresolved D. The CDR3 is 13 amino acids. Trimming pared 5 bases from V and 1 base from J, leaving 8 bases between. Germline V CDR1 and CDR2: SGHAT, FQNNGV. In DNA form, the CDR3 reads TGTGCCAGCAGCGTCGGAAATAACTATGGCTACACCTTC. Amino acid sequence: CASSVGNNYGYTF.

There are many counts of this clonotype. The rearrangement joins TRBV11-3 to TRBJ2-1, with D possibly matching TRBD1 (5 bases). This CDR3 spans 16 amino acids. V was cut by 1 base and J by 2 bases, with 12 bases left in between. The V gene's germline CDR1 is SGHNT and CDR2 YENEEA. The CDR3 here is CASSLAGSDPYNEQFF. CDR3 in DNA: TGTGCCAGCAGCTTAGCAGGGTCGGACCCCTACAATGAGCAGTTCTTC.

This clonotype was seen a handful of times. The chain uses TRBV4-3 and TRBJ2-1; TRBD2 agrees at 7 bases. This CDR3 spans 14 amino acids. J was trimmed by 6 bases and V by 0 bases; bases with no gene match: 2. Germline lookup yields CDR1 LGHNA and CDR2 YSLEER. The CDR3 loop reads CASSQETSPNEQFF. CDR3 nucleotides: TGCGCCAGCAGCCAAGAGACTAGCCCCAATGAGCAGTTCTTC.

This clonotype was recorded a few times. The V gene is TRBV5-1, the J gene TRBJ2-1; tentative D call: TRBD1 (7 bases). Germline lookup yields CDR1 SGHRS and CDR2 YFSETQ. CDR3 length: 15 residues. V gave up 0 bases and J gave up 7 bases, with 14 bases separating them. The CDR3 coding sequence is TGCGCCAGCAGCTTGGGGACAGGTCGGGGGAATGAGCAGTTCTTC. Residues: CASSLGTGRGNEQFF. The full variable domain, completed using reference TRBV5-1 and TRBJ2-1, is KAGVTQTPRYLIKTRGQQVTLSCSPISGHRSVSWYQQTPGQGLQFLFEYFSETQRNKGNFPGRFSGRQFSNSRSEMNVSTLELGDSALYLCASSLGTGRGNEQFFGPGTRLTVL.

The chain joins TRBV12-3 or TRBV12-4 to TRBJ1-6; unclear D gene. Trimming cost V 3 bases and J 7 bases, with 7 bases left between them. The length of the CDR3 is 13 residues. The CDR3 loop is CASSFVGNSPLHF. DNA of the CDR3: TGTGCCAGCAGTTTCGTGGGGAATTCACCCCTCCACTTT.

The CDR3 DNA follows: TGCAATGCAAGACTAGCGGGGGGCCGAATTGTAGATACGCAGTATTTT. It yields the protein CNARLAGGRIVDTQYF. The J gene is TRBJ2-3, the V gene TRBV20-1, with 13 bases fitting TRBD2. There are 16 residues in the CDR3. Germline loops: CDR1 DFQATT, CDR2 SNEGSKA (reference sequence).